Given below is one T cell receptor beta chain in context. Generated by immunoSEQ multiplex PCR, the TCRdb table keeps only in-frame clones and is missing some. This table holds hundreds of thousands of clones, approximately 87% found once. The source of the sample is a study of shared T cell receptors in the human thymus. This CDR3 has 19 amino acids. Germline CDR1 reads SGHDN; CDR2 reads FVKESK. The ends lost 3 bases at V and 2 bases at J; junction bases unmatched: 13. These sequences were also reported in another study, on human thymus T cells. That source adds: A high degree of thymic repertoire overlap among unrelated individuals was reported in related research.

This clonotype was sampled from a boy under three years old with a congenital heart defect. The J gene is TRBJ2-7, the V gene TRBV14, with 13 nucleotides matching TRBD2. Sequencing input: thymocytes. The CDR3 loop reads CASSHRFRLAGGHAYEQYF. CDR3 bases: TGTGCCAGCAGCCACCGATTCAGACTAGCGGGAGGCCATGCCTACGAGCAGTACTTC.